This T cell receptor (beta chain) was identified during a study of blood T cell repertoires in COVID-19. Study-wide background: PBMCs, B-cell-depleted T cells, or T cells were the source of the cDNA or gDNA that made up the material.

Exposed volunteers were people who met a COVID-19 case within 2 weeks before study entry. V was pared by 3 bases and J by 10 bases, with 2 bases of the junction left unmatched. Germline assignment: CDR1 SGHNT and CDR2 YYREEE (reference sequence). The CDR3 spans 12 residues. Authors' methods: Counts of nucleated cells, estimated from reference gene primer amplification, were obtained. The repertoire was sequenced with immunoSEQ multiplex PCR; TCRdb's copy has only in-frame clones and lacks some. V and J calls and clone size follow that table, whereas D and trimming were derived from the DNA. Among 150,000 or so clones listed, approximately 86% were seen once.

The sequence came from a woman in her forties who had been exposed to COVID-19. The chain combines TRBV5-4 with TRBJ1-4; TRBD1 matches at 8 bases. Sequencing was done on a sample of PBMCs or T cells enriched from blood (not recorded which). The CDR3 region is CASSSTGGKLFF. CDR3 DNA sequence: TGTGCCAGCAGCTCCACAGGGGGAAAACTGTTTTTT.